This T cell receptor (beta chain) originates from a study of shared clonotypes between healthy human individuals. CDR1 WNHNN and CDR2 SYGVQD come from the germline V gene (reference sequence). The CDR3 has 9 amino acids. Subsets obtained from CD4+ cells comprised CD45RA+ naive and CD45RA-negative memory cells. About this clone: At one boundary the junction diverges from the germline segment, which might be a read error.

The method was immunoSEQ multiplex PCR; TCRdb's version includes in-frame clones alone and lacks a portion of them. The sample consists of over a million clones, around 82% of them appearing once. V usage is TRBV10-1 and J usage is TRBJ1-5; no clear D gene. The origin of this receptor is a man younger than 35 in good health. Some clones in this sample may be carry-over from other donors' samples. The sample consisted of memory CD4+ T cells from PBMCs. The subset is: CD45RA-negative fraction. The CDR3 DNA reads TGCGCCAGCACTCAGCCCCAGCATTTT. Its translation is CASTQPQHF.